This record covers a single T cell receptor (beta chain). Its antigen has not been determined. No much larger clonotype is one base removed from it; base qualities were not supplied. This entry comes from a study of CD4+ T cells in melanoma (dated 2022 in TCRdb). Describing the broader study: The study examined neoantigen-specific CD4+ T cells in human melanoma. Overall study outcomes, separate from this receptor: Diverse differentiation states were reported to be shown by neoantigen-specific CD4+ T cells in melanoma. Neoantigen-specific CD4+ T cells were reported to be correlated with the function of CD8+ T cells, macrophages and B cells.

The method behind the library was the immunoSEQ multiplex PCR assay. Not all clones reach the TCRdb copy of this immuneACCESS table, which keeps in-frame sequences only. Checked studies attribute under half of the gap to unresolved V genes and leave the rest unexplained. The sample yields 120,000 to 150,000 clones; approximately 91% were counted once. Of the sample, about 1.5% is held by the ten largest clones. Patients with melanoma were used as donors. This TCR derives from a human donor with melanoma.

CDR3 region: CAWSDPRPKGRAFF. The DNA sequence is as follows: TGTGCCTGGAGTGACCCTCGACCCAAGGGGAGAGCTTTCTTT. The chain joins TRBV30 to TRBJ1-1; TRBD1 is perhaps the D gene, given 5 matching bases. V sheds 1 base and J sheds 10 bases, leaving 19 bases between their ends. In the germline V gene (reference sequence), CDR1 corresponds to GTSNPN and CDR2 to SVGIG. The CDR3 measures 14 amino acids from cysteine to phenylalanine. Only CDR3 DNA remains: 42 bases, in frame from the first base.